The TCR beta chain under discussion was sequenced for a study of shared T cell receptors in the human thymus. Trimming took off 3 bases at V and 7 bases at J, with 7 bases between the two ends. The CDR3 covers 13 residues. CDR1 MDHEN and CDR2 SYDVKM come from the germline V gene. Some clones are missing from TCRdb's copy, which holds only in-frame ones; the method was immunoSEQ multiplex PCR. Of hundreds of thousands of clones in the sample, more than 75% are singletons; the top ten hold over 0.008%. The sample also formed part of further work on human thymus T cells.

This TCR was recovered from a boy under two years old with a congenital heart defect. This rearrangement joins TRBV28 to TRBJ1-6, with D possibly matching TRBD1 (6 bases). The specimen sequenced was thymocytes. The CDR3 here is CASSFGQNSPLHF. The CDR3, as DNA: TGTGCCAGCAGTTTCGGACAGAATTCACCCCTCCACTTT.